This entry lists 29 T cell receptor beta chains sequenced from one sample in a study of blood T cell repertoires in COVID-19 (dated by TCRdb to about 2020). The library was prepared using the immunoSEQ multiplex PCR assay. The source is immuneACCESS, and TCRdb retained only in-frame sequences with V and J called. Part of the clones is not carried over; for the studies checked, unresolved V genes explain less than half of this, and the remainder is unexplained. This sample gives around 250,000 clones in total; about 86% of them show up just once. Of the sample, around 3.6% falls within the top ten clones. The sequenced sample consisted of PBMCs or T cells enriched from blood (not recorded which). Receptors were obtained from a man between 50 and 59 years old who had recovered from COVID-19.

V and J are TRBV19 and TRBJ1-1; possible D gene TRBD1, 5 bases. The V and J ends lost 7 bases and 1 base respectively, with 16 bases between them. CDR3 size: 15 residues. Germline assignment: CDR1 LNHDA and CDR2 SQIVND (reference sequence). The CDR3 here is CASTQGRGRNTEAFF. For the CDR3, the DNA is TGTGCCAGTACCCAAGGCCGGGGGAGGAACACTGAAGCTTTCTTT.

V gene TRBV29-1 combines with J gene TRBJ1-3; 12 positions agree with TRBD1. V lost 6 bases and J lost 4; bases outside the gene matches: 10. Germline CDR1 SQVTM, CDR2 ANQGSEA. The length of the CDR3 is 16 residues. The CDR3 region has the DNA TGCAGCGTAACATCCGGGACAGGGGGCTCGGGAAACACCATATATTTT. It codes for CSVTSGTGGSGNTIYF.

The V and J genes are TRBV29-1 and TRBJ2-1, with 10 bases fitting TRBD2. In germline, CDR1 is SQVTM, CDR2 ANQGSEA. The CDR3 sequence is 14 residues long. V gave up 7 bases and J gave up 0 bases; unmatched junction bases: 3. CDR3 sequence: CSARLAGSYNEQFF. In nucleotides, the CDR3 is TGCAGCGCCCGACTAGCGGGCTCCTACAATGAGCAGTTCTTC.

The rearrangement links TRBV4-1 to TRBJ2-5; TRBD1 agrees at 7 bases. Germline lookup yields CDR1 MGHRA and CDR2 YSYEKL. Trimming removed 0 bases from V and 5 bases from J; junction bases left unmatched: 3. The length of the CDR3 is 14 residues. The CDR3 sequence is CASSQERGRETQYF. The CDR3, as DNA: TGCGCCAGCAGCCAAGAAAGGGGGCGGGAGACCCAGTACTTC.

The chain employs TRBV19 and TRBJ1-5; maybe TRBD1 (6 bases). This CDR3 is built from 14 residues. With 6 bases removed from V and 11 bases from J, the gap between germline ends came to 20 bases. Germline CDR1 LNHDA, CDR2 SQIVND (reference sequence). The CDR3 protein is CASRVGHGVWAQHF. DNA of the CDR3: TGTGCCAGTAGGGTGGGACACGGGGTCTGGGCCCAGCATTTT.

Here the CDR3 reads CASSLVGRGETQYF. The CDR3 nucleotides read TGTGCCAGCAGCTTAGTCGGCAGGGGAGAGACCCAGTACTTC. This chain links TRBV7-2 with TRBJ2-5; D possibly corresponds to TRBD1 (6 bases). Trimming took off 1 base at V and 4 bases at J, with 10 bases between the two ends. The CDR3 is 14 residues long. Germline CDR1 SGHTA, CDR2 FQGNSA.

V gene TRBV10-3 combines with J gene TRBJ1-6; a possible D gene is TRBD1 (5 bases). Trimming left V 7 bases short and J 5 bases short, with 12 bases between. CDR3 length: 14 amino acids. Per the germline V gene, CDR1 is ENHRY and CDR2 is SYGVKD. The CDR3 DNA follows: TGTGCCATCAAAGAGACAGTGGATAATTCACCCCTCCACTTT. Residues: CAIKETVDNSPLHF.

The gene calls are TRBV5-1 and TRBJ2-7; D is undetermined. Trimming removed 0 bases at V and 3 bases at J, with 7 bases between. From germline, CDR1 is SGHRS and CDR2 YFSETQ. The CDR3 spans 13 residues. The CDR3 region has the DNA TGCGCCAGCAGCTTGGATTCATTCTACGAGCAGTACTTC. Amino acid sequence: CASSLDSFYEQYF.

In its sample, this clone was seen once. The chain is built from TRBV30 and TRBJ1-3; no firm D call. CDR1 is GTSNPN, CDR2 SVGIG, per germline (reference sequence). The V and J ends lost 8 bases and 5 bases respectively, with 10 bases between them. The CDR3 has 11 amino acids. The chain's CDR3 is CARHARNTIYF. In DNA form, the CDR3 reads TGTGCCCGTCATGCGAGAAACACCATATATTTT. Supplemented by reference TRBV30 and TRBJ1-3, the full variable domain reads SQTIHQWPATLVQPVGSPLSLECTVEGTSNPNLYWYRQAAGRGLQLLFYSVGIGQISSEVPQNLSASRPQDRQFILSSKKLLLSDSGFYLCARHARNTIYFGEGSWLTVV.

The chain joins TRBV2 to TRBJ1-1, with D possibly matching TRBD1 (5 bases). The CDR3 loop spans 15 amino acids. Trimming shortened V by 7 bases and J by 1 base, and 16 bases separated the two germline ends. Germline-derived CDR1 and CDR2 are SNHLY and FYNNEI. The CDR3 protein is CASTPRGDRNTEAFF. The CDR3 DNA follows: TGTGCCAGCACCCCAAGGGGTGACAGGAACACTGAAGCTTTCTTT.

The chain is built from TRBV2 and TRBJ1-5; a possible D gene is TRBD1 (6 bases). The CDR3 covers 15 residues. The V gene's germline CDR1 is SNHLY and CDR2 FYNNEI. V lost 2 bases and J lost 0, with 8 bases in between. Here the CDR3 DNA reads TGTGCCAGCAGTGAACAGGGGTATAGCAATCAGCCCCAGCATTTT. Translated, it gives CASSEQGYSNQPQHF.

The chain joins TRBV18 to TRBJ2-2; 8 bases line up with TRBD1. Unmatched junction bases numbered 6, after V lost 1 base and J lost 2 bases. Germline V gives CDR1 KGHSH, CDR2 LQKENI. The CDR3 is made up of 17 amino acids. CDR3: CASSPLPGTGNTGELFF. In DNA form, the CDR3 reads TGTGCCAGCTCACCACTCCCCGGGACAGGAAACACCGGGGAGCTGTTTTTT. Based on the CDR3 plus reference TRBV18 and TRBJ2-2, the full variable domain is NAGVMQNPRHLVRRRGQEARLRCSPMKGHSHVYWYRQLPEEGLKFMVYLQKENIIDESGMPKERFSAEFPKEGPSILRIQQVVRGDSAAYFCASSPLPGTGNTGELFFGEGSRLTVL.

The chain has TRBV27 and TRBJ2-7, with TRBD2 matching over 11 bases. The junction had 6 bases not matched to a gene; V was cut back by 4 bases and J by 7 bases. This CDR3 region has 14 residues. Germline V gene data show CDR1 as MNHEY and CDR2 as SMNVEV (reference sequence). As DNA, the CDR3 is TGTGCCAGCAGTTCCTTAGCGGGAGGGTATGAGCAGTACTTC. It is translated as CASSSLAGGYEQYF.

The genes are TRBV19 and TRBJ1-3; TRBD1 agrees at 7 bases. Trimming took 3 bases from V and 4 from J; bases not matched to a gene: 6. The CDR3 extends over 15 amino acids. Germline-derived CDR1 and CDR2 are LNHDA and SQIVND (reference sequence). The CDR3 loop is CASSIPTGFGNTIYF. Written as DNA, the CDR3 is TGTGCCAGTAGTATCCCGACAGGGTTCGGAAACACCATATATTTT.

The rearrangement uses TRBV7-9 and TRBJ1-1, with a tentative D call TRBD1 (6 bases). Germline CDR1 and CDR2: SEHNR and FQNEAQ (reference sequence). The CDR3 loop spans 14 amino acids. The V and J ends lost 6 bases and 1 base respectively, with 12 bases between them. CDR3 coding DNA: TGTGCCAGCAGTCCGGGACAATGGAACACTGAAGCTTTCTTT. Residues: CASSPGQWNTEAFF.

The chain has TRBV29-1 and TRBJ1-3; no clear D. Trimming left V 6 bases short and J 4 bases short, with 13 bases between. Germline lookup yields CDR1 SQVTM and CDR2 ANQGSEA. This CDR3 has 13 residues. The CDR3: CSVPGGVGNTIYF. Written as DNA, the CDR3 is TGCAGCGTCCCGGGAGGAGTGGGAAACACCATATATTTT. Filled out from reference TRBV29-1 and TRBJ1-3, the complete variable domain reads SAVISQKPSRDICQRGTSLTIQCQVDSQVTMMFWYRQQPGQSLTLIATANQGSEATYESGFVIDKFPISRPNLTFSTLTVSNMSPEDSSIYLCSVPGGVGNTIYFGEGSWLTVV.

The chain uses TRBV11-2 and TRBJ2-1, with D perhaps TRBD1 (6 bases). Trimming took 4 bases from V and 12 from J, leaving 19 bases between them. CDR1 is SGHAT and CDR2 is FQNNGV in the germline V gene. CDR3 size: 14 residues. The CDR3, as DNA: TGTGCCAGCAGCTCAGGGGCGACATACAAGGGGCAGTTCTTC. Protein product: CASSSGATYKGQFF.

This chain connects TRBV5-1 to TRBJ2-1; D perhaps matches TRBD2 (5 bases). The germline V gene encodes CDR1 SGHRS and CDR2 YFSETQ. With 0 bases removed from V and 6 bases from J, the gap between germline ends came to 10 bases. There are 14 residues in the CDR3. The CDR3 spells CASSLDLARNEQFF. In DNA, the CDR3 is TGCGCCAGCAGCTTGGACCTAGCCCGCAATGAGCAGTTCTTC.

The chain couples TRBV2 to TRBJ1-2; 9 positions match TRBD1. J lost 6 bases, V lost 7 bases, and 9 bases had no gene match. Germline loops: CDR1 SNHLY, CDR2 FYNNEI. The CDR3 has 14 residues. The CDR3 protein is CASITPGQGHGYTF. CDR3 nucleotide sequence: TGTGCCAGCATCACACCGGGACAGGGTCATGGCTACACCTTC.

In its sample, this clone was seen a few times. The chain employs TRBV19 and TRBJ1-1; D remains unclear. Trimming stripped 5 bases from V and 2 bases from J, with 12 bases between. The CDR3 sequence is 14 residues long. CDR1 is LNHDA, CDR2 SQIVND, per germline (reference sequence). CDR3 loop: CASSPDLGNTEAFF. The CDR3 DNA reads as TGTGCCAGTAGTCCGGACTTGGGAAACACTGAAGCTTTCTTT.

The chain couples TRBV11-3 to TRBJ2-1; TRBD2 aligns across 8 bases. Germline assignment: CDR1 SGHNT and CDR2 YENEEA. CDR3 size: 15 residues. The V gene end was trimmed by 1 base and the J gene end by 4 bases; junction bases not matched to a gene: 3. CDR3 sequence: CASSLASGLYNEQFF. CDR3 sequence (DNA): TGTGCCAGCAGCTTAGCTAGCGGGCTATACAATGAGCAGTTCTTC.

The CDR3 nucleotides are TGCGCCAGCAGCATAATACTAGCGGGAGAGGGCTACAATGAGCAGTTCTTC. It translates to CASSIILAGEGYNEQFF. The chain couples TRBV5-1 to TRBJ2-1; TRBD2 matches 11 bases. There are 17 residues in the CDR3. Looked up from germline, CDR1 is SGHRS and CDR2 is YFSETQ. V shed 4 bases and J 3 bases; nucleotides not matched to a gene: 9.

A single count supports this clone. J is TRBJ1-2 and V is TRBV4-1; possible D gene TRBD1, 5 bases. Germline CDR1 and CDR2: MGHRA and YSYEKL. There are 13 residues in the CDR3. V shed 1 base and J shed 8 bases, with 11 bases lying between them. CDR3 region: CASSQGVTVGYTF. For the CDR3, the DNA is TGCGCCAGCAGCCAAGGGGTGACAGTCGGCTACACCTTC.

This clone has a single count. The chain is built from TRBV6-5 and TRBJ2-3; TRBD1 might be the D (5 bases). In germline, CDR1 is MNHEY, CDR2 SVGAGI. The CDR3 consists of 16 residues. V was shortened by 0 bases and J by 0 bases, with 10 bases between the two germline ends. The CDR3 is CASSYSNRRSTDTQYF. For the CDR3, the DNA is TGTGCCAGCAGTTACTCGAACAGGCGGAGCACAGATACGCAGTATTTT.

This clone has a handful of counts. The same CDR3 also results from other DNA sequences found in this sample. The J gene is TRBJ2-7, the V gene TRBV11-2; 8 bases map to TRBD2. Germline loops: CDR1 SGHAT, CDR2 FQNNGV. The CDR3 covers 16 residues. Trimming removed 0 bases from V and 2 bases from J; junction bases left unmatched: 6. The CDR3 loop is CASSLDGGGTPYEQYF. In DNA form, the CDR3 reads TGTGCCAGCAGCTTAGATGGCGGGGGGACACCCTACGAGCAGTACTTC.

The rearrangement joins TRBV6-5 to TRBJ2-1; D remains unclear. Trimming removed 3 bases from V and 9 bases from J, with 12 bases in between. CDR1 is MNHEY, CDR2 SVGAGI, per germline. This CDR3 has 13 amino acids. CDR3 nucleotides: TGTGCCAGCAGTTATACCCCCGACACTGAGCAGTTCTTC. Translated: CASSYTPDTEQFF.

Concerning this clone: Other DNA sequences in the same sample also yield this CDR3. The V call is TRBV5-1, the J call TRBJ2-5, with TRBD2 matching 7 bases. Germline CDR1 SGHRS, CDR2 YFSETQ. This CDR3 is 16 amino acids long. With 2 bases clipped from V and 5 bases from J, the junction kept 12 bases outside the gene matches. For the CDR3, the DNA is TGCGCCAGCAGCTTAGGGCAGGGAGGGACTGAGGAGACCCAGTACTTC. Its translation is CASSLGQGGTEETQYF.

This chain links TRBV7-3 with TRBJ2-7; maybe TRBD2 (5 bases). The V gene's germline CDR1 is SGHTA and CDR2 FQGTGA. The CDR3 extends over 13 amino acids. Trimming shortened V by 4 bases and J by 3 bases, and 10 bases separated the two germline ends. CDR3 in DNA: TGTGCCAGCAGCTATACCCGGGGCTACGAGCAGTACTTC. It yields the protein CASSYTRGYEQYF.

The chain combines TRBV19 with TRBJ1-5, with TRBD1 identical over 8 bases. This CDR3 has 16 amino acids. Germline V gene lookup returns CDR1 LNHDA and CDR2 SQIVND (reference sequence). The V segment lost 5 bases and the J segment 1 base; nucleotides outside the gene matches: 7. In DNA form, the CDR3 reads TGTGCCAGTAGTGATCAGGGGGCGTGGAGCAATCAGCCCCAGCATTTT. Translation: CASSDQGAWSNQPQHF. The complete variable domain, with remaining parts taken from reference TRBV19 and TRBJ1-5, reads DGGITQSPKYLFRKEGQNVTLSCEQNLNHDAMYWYRQDPGQGLRLIYYSQIVNDFQKGDIAEGYSVSREKKESFPLTVTSAQKNPTAFYLCASSDQGAWSNQPQHFGDGTRLSIL.